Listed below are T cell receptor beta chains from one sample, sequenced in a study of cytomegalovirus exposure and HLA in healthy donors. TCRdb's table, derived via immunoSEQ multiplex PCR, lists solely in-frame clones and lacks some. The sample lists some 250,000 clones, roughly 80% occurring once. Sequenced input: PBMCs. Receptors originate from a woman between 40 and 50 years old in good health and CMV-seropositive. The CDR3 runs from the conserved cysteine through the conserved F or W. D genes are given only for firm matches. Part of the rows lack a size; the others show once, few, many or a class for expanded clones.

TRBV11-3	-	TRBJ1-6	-	CASSQGASSPLHF	TGTGCCAGCAGCCAAGGGGCGTCTTCACCCCTCCACTTT
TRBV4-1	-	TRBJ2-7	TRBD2	CASSPTSGSSYEQYF	TGCGCCAGCAGCCCGACTAGCGGTAGCTCCTACGAGCAGTACTTC
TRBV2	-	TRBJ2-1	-	CASSAYNEQFF	TGTGCCAGCAGTGCTTACAATGAGCAGTTCTTC
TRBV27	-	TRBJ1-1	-	CASRRPDSSTEAFF	TGTGCCAGCAGACGACCGGACAGTTCCACTGAAGCTTTCTTT
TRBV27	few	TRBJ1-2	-	CASSPLGHELTLYGYTF	TGTGCCAGCAGTCCTCTGGGACACGAACTTACTCTCTATGGCTACACCTTC
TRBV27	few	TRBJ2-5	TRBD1	CASSLDRAETQYF	TGTGCCAGCAGTTTGGACAGGGCAGAGACCCAGTACTTC
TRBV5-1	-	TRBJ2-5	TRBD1	CASSSPNRGLETQYF	TGCGCCAGCAGTTCACCCAACAGGGGGTTAGAGACCCAGTACTTC
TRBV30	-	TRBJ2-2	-	CAWSRGPGELFF	TGTGCCTGGAGTAGGGGCCCCGGGGAGCTGTTTTTT
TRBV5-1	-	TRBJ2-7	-	CASSTGHLSSYEQYF	TGCGCCAGCAGCACGGGACATCTTAGCTCCTACGAGCAGTACTTC
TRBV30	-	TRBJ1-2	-	CALPRGSNYGYTF	TGTGCTTTGCCCCGGGGATCTAACTATGGCTACACCTTC
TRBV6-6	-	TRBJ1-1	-	CASSYERQHTEAFF	TGTGCCAGCAGTTACGAGAGACAACACACTGAAGCTTTCTTT
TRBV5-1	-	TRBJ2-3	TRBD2	CASSQVLAGGTDTQYF	TGCGCCAGCAGCCAAGTTCTAGCGGGAGGCACAGATACGCAGTATTTT
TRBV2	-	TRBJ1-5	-	CASSEGTAHNQPQHF	TGTGCCAGCAGTGAAGGGACAGCCCACAATCAGCCCCAGCATTTT
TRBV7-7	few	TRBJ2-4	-	CASSLTAPQDSAYKNIQYF	TGTGCCAGCAGCTTAACTGCCCCGCAAGATTCAGCGTACAAAAACATTCAGTACTTC
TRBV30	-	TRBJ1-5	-	CAWSVVVTRTPRWHF	TGTGCCTGGAGTGTAGTGGTTACCCGGACACCTCGCTGGCATTTT
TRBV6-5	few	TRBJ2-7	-	CASSGRISYEQYF	TGTGCCAGCAGTGGGAGGATTTCCTACGAGCAGTACTTC
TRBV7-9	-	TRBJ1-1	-	CASSPPRNTEAFF	TGTGCCAGCAGCCCGCCGAGGAACACTGAAGCTTTCTTT
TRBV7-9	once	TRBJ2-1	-	CASSLWGRRGKEQFF	TGTGCCAGCAGCTTATGGGGTAGGCGGGGAAAAGAGCAGTTCTTC
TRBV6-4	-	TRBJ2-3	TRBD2	CASRGLAVPSSTDTQYF	TGTGCCAGCAGAGGACTAGCGGTGCCCTCTAGCACAGATACGCAGTATTTT
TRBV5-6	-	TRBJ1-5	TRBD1	CASSRDRISQPQHF	TGTGCCAGCAGCAGGGACAGGATAAGTCAGCCCCAGCATTTT
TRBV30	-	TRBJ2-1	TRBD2	CAWTSGRENEQFF	TGTGCCTGGACTAGCGGGAGGGAAAATGAGCAGTTCTTC
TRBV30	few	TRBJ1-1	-	CAWSAPGDTEAFF	TGTGCCTGGAGTGCCCCAGGGGACACTGAAGCTTTCTTT